The 27 T cell receptor beta chains below all came from one sample that was sequenced in a study of T-cell memory formation after mild COVID-19. TCRdb fed the 5' RACE reads into MiXCR, producing one record per CDR3 protein. The table records 390,000 or so distinct CDR3 sequences, 16% of them present only once. Material for sequencing was PBMCs or a T cell subset sorted from them (not recorded which). The receptors stem from a man between 18 and 29 years old who had mild COVID-19 (a few samples of this study predate the infection). Cell type and time point are not known.

This rearrangement joins TRBV28 to TRBJ1-1; D remains ambiguous. V lost 10 bases, J lost 4 bases, and 13 bases lay in between. The CDR3 loop spans 12 amino acids. Germline V CDR1 and CDR2: MDHEN, SYDVKM. CDR3 DNA: TGTGCCACCGCGCGGCCCGTCACTGAAGCTTTCTTT. This sequence encodes CATARPVTEAFF.

The chain links TRBV18 to TRBJ2-2; D gene unclear. There are 16 residues in the CDR3. The V and J ends lost 2 bases and 0 bases respectively, with 10 bases between them. Germline V gives CDR1 KGHSH, CDR2 LQKENI. The CDR3 region has the DNA TGTGCCAGCTCACCAAATGGATTAACGAACACCGGGGAGCTGTTTTTT. Amino acid sequence: CASSPNGLTNTGELFF.

This clonotype was picked up many times. V usage is TRBV5-6 and J usage is TRBJ1-2; D is uncertain. The CDR3 runs to 11 residues. Germline V lookup: CDR1 SGHDT, CDR2 YYEEEE. The V end was cut by 4 bases, the J end by 1 base, with 2 bases between. DNA for the CDR3: TGTGCCAGCAGCATTAACTATGGCTACACCTTC. Encoded protein: CASSINYGYTF. Full variable domain (remainder filled in from reference TRBV5-6 and TRBJ1-2): DAGVTQSPTHLIKTRGQQVTLRCSPKSGHDTVSWYQQALGQGPQFIFQYYEEEERQRGNFPDRFSGHQFPNYSSELNVNALLLGDSALYLCASSINYGYTFGSGTRLTVV.

This clonotype was seen ten or more times. The rearrangement links TRBV12-3 or TRBV12-4 to TRBJ1-1; D is possibly TRBD1 (6 bases). V lost 3 bases and J lost 4, with 12 bases in between. This CDR3 spans 14 amino acids. CDR3 in amino acids: CASSLEQGGTEAFF. CDR3 DNA: TGTGCCAGCAGTTTGGAACAGGGAGGCACTGAAGCTTTCTTT.

The CDR3, as DNA: TGTGCCAGCAGGGAGGACAGGGGCAGAACTGAAGCTTTCTTT. Translating gives CASREDRGRTEAFF. J is TRBJ1-1 and V is TRBV6-5, with 9 positions matching TRBD1. The germline V gene has CDR1 MNHEY and CDR2 SVGAGI. Trimming at V came to 6 bases and at J to 5 bases, leaving 7 bases not matched to a gene. CDR3 length equals 14 residues.

V and J are TRBV6-5 and TRBJ1-1; unclear D gene. The CDR3 length is 13 residues. The V gene's germline CDR1 is MNHEY and CDR2 SVGAGI. V lost 2 bases, J lost 1 base, and 5 bases lay in between. In nucleotides, the CDR3 is TGTGCCAGCAGTTACACCCCGAACACTGAAGCTTTCTTT. This codes for CASSYTPNTEAFF.

The chain links TRBV6-9 to TRBJ2-2; D unresolved. Trimming cost V 5 bases and J 3 bases, with 13 bases left between them. The CDR3 totals 15 residues. Germline lookup yields CDR1 MNHGY and CDR2 SVAAGI. The CDR3 is CASSPTRRYTGELFF. The CDR3 coding sequence is TGTGCCAGCAGTCCGACCCGACGGTACACCGGGGAGCTGTTTTTT.

The chain has TRBV7-2 and TRBJ2-5; TRBD2 agrees at 11 bases. Unmatched junction bases numbered 5, after V lost 3 bases and J lost 5 bases. This CDR3 contains 15 residues. Per the germline V gene, CDR1 is SGHTA and CDR2 is FQGNSA. CDR3 nucleotide sequence: TGTGCCAGCAGCTTTACTAGCGGGGGCATGGAGACCCAGTACTTC. As protein: CASSFTSGGMETQYF.

This clonotype was seen more than once but under ten times. The chain has TRBV4-3 and TRBJ2-2, with 7 bases matching TRBD1. There are 15 residues in the CDR3. Germline values: CDR1 LGHNA, CDR2 YSLEER. The V gene end was trimmed by 7 bases and the J gene end by 6 bases; junction bases not matched to a gene: 11. The CDR3 DNA reads as TGCGCCAGCAACGAGGATACAGGGGTCGCCGGGGAGCTGTTTTTT. It translates to CASNEDTGVAGELFF.

This clonotype was recorded a few times. The rearrangement joins TRBV7-2 to TRBJ2-3; D not resolved. Trimming took off 1 base at V and 4 bases at J, with 6 bases between the two ends. The CDR3 length is 13 residues. The germline V gene encodes CDR1 SGHTA and CDR2 FQGNSA. The CDR3 DNA reads TGTGCCAGCAGCTTAGTCATGTCAGATACGCAGTATTTT. Translating gives CASSLVMSDTQYF.

The J gene is TRBJ1-3, the V gene TRBV6-5, with D unresolved. The length of the CDR3 is 14 residues. Trimming removed 6 bases at V and 3 bases at J, with 12 bases between. CDR1 is MNHEY and CDR2 is SVGAGI in the germline V gene. The CDR3 nucleotides read TGTGCCAGCAGGGTCGGTGGGGTTGGAAACACCATATATTTT. As protein: CASRVGGVGNTIYF.

This clonotype has only a few counts. The gene calls are TRBV30 and TRBJ1-6; tentatively, D is TRBD1 (5 bases). CDR1 GTSNPN and CDR2 SVGIG come from the germline V gene (reference sequence). The CDR3 runs 13 residues. V gave up 7 bases and J gave up 14 bases, with 21 bases separating them. The CDR3: CALGLSLIATLHF. The CDR3 DNA follows: TGTGCCTTGGGGCTTAGTTTAATCGCGACCCTCCACTTT.

V usage is TRBV4-1 and J usage is TRBJ1-3; 7 bases agree with TRBD1. V lost 4 bases and J lost 2; bases outside the gene matches: 17. The CDR3 length is 19 residues. Germline V gene sequence: CDR1 MGHRA, CDR2 YSYEKL. Written as DNA, the CDR3 is TGCGCCAGCAGCCGATCGGACAGGACTTCCGACCTCCCTGGAAACACCATATATTTT. Translation gives CASSRSDRTSDLPGNTIYF.

This clonotype was seen more than once but under ten times. The V and J genes are TRBV25-1 and TRBJ1-2; perhaps TRBD1 as D (6 bases). The CDR3 extends over 11 amino acids. The germline gives CDR1 MGHDK, CDR2 SYGVNS. Trimming shortened V by 10 bases and J by 10 bases, and 16 bases separated the two germline ends. The CDR3 loop reads CATDGRGVYTF. The DNA of the CDR3 is TGTGCCACCGACGGCAGGGGCGTCTACACCTTC.

The rearrangement joins TRBV11-2 to TRBJ1-2, with a weak D call TRBD1 (5 bases). CDR1 is SGHAT, CDR2 FQNNGV, per germline. V shed 4 bases and J shed 8 bases, with 14 bases lying between them. The CDR3 covers 13 residues. The CDR3 DNA reads as TGTGCCAGCAGCTCTCGGGGGTCTATAGGCTACACCTTC. This gives the protein CASSSRGSIGYTF.

Only a few counts were recorded for this clonotype. CDR3 DNA sequence: TGTGCCACCACGGACAGTCCCCGGGAGACCCAGTACTTC. Its translation is CATTDSPRETQYF. The rearrangement links TRBV25-1 to TRBJ2-5, with TRBD1 as a possible D gene (6 bases). Looked up from germline, CDR1 is MGHDK and CDR2 is SYGVNS. V was cut by 10 bases and J by 5 bases, with 17 bases left in between. This CDR3 contains 13 residues.

The genes are TRBV12-3 or TRBV12-4 and TRBJ2-1, with TRBD2 matching over 14 bases. This CDR3 is 14 amino acids long. The ends lost 6 bases at V and 8 bases at J; junction bases unmatched: 3. The CDR3 region is CASSGLAGGYEQFF. CDR3 sequence (DNA): TGTGCCAGCAGCGGACTAGCGGGGGGATATGAGCAGTTCTTC.

This clonotype was detected a few times. V and J are TRBV6-5 and TRBJ1-4, with unresolved D. Trimming shortened V by 2 bases and J by 8 bases, and 18 bases separated the two germline ends. The V gene's germline CDR1 is MNHEY and CDR2 SVGAGI. The CDR3 loop spans 16 amino acids. Here the CDR3 reads CASSYPGPVAEEKLFF. CDR3 in DNA: TGTGCCAGCAGTTACCCCGGGCCTGTAGCGGAGGAAAAACTGTTTTTT.

The V call is TRBV18, the J call TRBJ1-1, with D perhaps TRBD1 (5 bases). There are 14 residues in the CDR3. V was pared by 6 bases and J by 8 bases, with 19 bases between. Germline V gene data show CDR1 as KGHSH and CDR2 as LQKENI. Here the CDR3 DNA reads TGTGCCAGCTCGTCTCAACAGGTCGGAGCGGAAGCTTTCTTT. Encoded protein: CASSSQQVGAEAFF.

The genes are TRBV5-1 and TRBJ2-5, with D uncertain. Trimming took off 2 bases at V and 2 bases at J, with 10 bases between the two ends. This CDR3 has 14 amino acids. Germline loops: CDR1 SGHRS, CDR2 YFSETQ. The CDR3 DNA reads as TGCGCCAGCAGCTTCGGCCTCAATCAAGAGACCCAGTACTTC. Protein: CASSFGLNQETQYF.

The chain couples TRBV7-9 to TRBJ1-5; tentative D call: TRBD1 (6 bases). The V and J ends lost 1 base and 4 bases respectively, with 11 bases between them. The CDR3 spans 15 residues. Germline CDR1 is SEHNR and CDR2 is FQNEAQ (reference sequence). The CDR3 DNA is TGTGCCAGCAGCTTAGGGGCAGGGGCGAATCAGCCCCAGCATTTT. It encodes CASSLGAGANQPQHF.

In this sample, this clonotype turned up a few times. The V gene is TRBV25-1, the J gene TRBJ1-2; 7 nucleotides match TRBD1. With 8 bases clipped from V and 3 bases from J, the junction kept 9 bases outside the gene matches. CDR3 size: 14 residues. Germline loops: CDR1 MGHDK, CDR2 SYGVNS. CDR3 sequence (DNA): TGTGCCAGCTACAGGGGACTCGTAGACTATGGCTACACCTTC. Translating gives CASYRGLVDYGYTF.

This clonotype was seen only a few times. This rearrangement joins TRBV20-1 to TRBJ2-7; D might be TRBD2 (5 bases). The CDR3 has 12 residues. CDR1 and CDR2 from the germline V gene are DFQATT and SNEGSKA (reference sequence). The V end lost 0 bases, the J end lost 5 bases, and 8 bases lay between the germline ends. The CDR3, as DNA: TGCAGTGCTAGAGATCCCGGGGACGAGCAGTACGTC. It is translated as CSARDPGDEQYV.

This clonotype has more than one count but fewer than ten. V and J are TRBV18 and TRBJ1-6; D might be TRBD1 (5 bases). CDR1 is KGHSH, CDR2 LQKENI, per germline. The V end lost 5 bases, the J end lost 7 bases, and 21 bases lay between the germline ends. The CDR3 contains 17 residues. The CDR3 reads CASSTTAPGRTNSPLHF. CDR3 coding DNA: TGTGCCAGCTCAACAACAGCCCCAGGGCGGACGAATTCACCCCTCCACTTT.

In this sample, this clonotype turned up a few times. V usage is TRBV29-1 and J usage is TRBJ2-5; 11 bases align to TRBD2. CDR1 is SQVTM and CDR2 is ANQGSEA in the germline V gene. CDR3 size: 13 residues. The V and J ends lost 8 bases and 5 bases, in that order; junction bases with no gene match: 7. The CDR3 sequence is CSFSGGALETQYF. Written as DNA, the CDR3 is TGCAGCTTTAGCGGGGGGGCCTTGGAGACCCAGTACTTC.

This clonotype was counted ten times or more. This sequence joins TRBV6-5 and TRBJ2-7, with TRBD2 as a possible D gene (5 bases). Trimming took off 0 bases at V and 3 bases at J, with 12 bases between the two ends. CDR1 MNHEY and CDR2 SVGAGI come from the germline V gene. The CDR3 length is 15 residues. As DNA, the CDR3 is TGTGCCAGCAGTTACTCATCGGGAATCTACTACGAGCAGTACTTC. Protein: CASSYSSGIYYEQYF.

The V gene is TRBV12-3 or TRBV12-4, the J gene TRBJ2-3, with TRBD2 matching 12 bases. Unmatched junction bases numbered 7, after V lost 2 bases and J lost 4 bases. The CDR3 loop spans 17 amino acids. The CDR3 nucleotides read TGTGCCAGCAGTTTATTTGGACTAGCGGGGCGATCAGATACGCAGTATTTT. Its translation is CASSLFGLAGRSDTQYF.